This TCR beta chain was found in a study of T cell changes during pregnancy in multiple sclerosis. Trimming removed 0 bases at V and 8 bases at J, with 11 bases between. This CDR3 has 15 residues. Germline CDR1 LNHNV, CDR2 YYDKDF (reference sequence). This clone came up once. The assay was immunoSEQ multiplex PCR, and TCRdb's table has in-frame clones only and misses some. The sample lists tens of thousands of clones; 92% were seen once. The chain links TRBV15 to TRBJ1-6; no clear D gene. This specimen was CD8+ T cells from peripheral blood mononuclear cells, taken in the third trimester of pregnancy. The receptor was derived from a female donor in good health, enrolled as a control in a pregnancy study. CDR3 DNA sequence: TGTGCCACCAGCAGAGATCGATCCGGGGATTCACCCCTCCACTTT. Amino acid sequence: CATSRDRSGDSPLHF.